The T cell receptor beta chain described here comes from a study of radiotherapy plus CTLA-4 blockade in lung cancer. Whole-study context: Among enrolled patients, over 15% responded and approximately 33% achieved disease control.

The CDR3 covers 14 residues. The trim removed 1 base at V and 9 bases at J, leaving 6 bases unmatched. The V gene's germline CDR1 is SGHTA and CDR2 FQGTGA. Repertoires were generated with immunoSEQ multiplex PCR, while TCRdb's copy carries only in-frame clones and drops some. The table records approximately 80,000 clones, 70% to 80% of them present only once. Patients with chemo-refractory metastatic non-small-cell lung cancer received focal radiation plus CTLA-4 blockade with ipilimumab. The sequences come from peripheral blood, collected from a patient treated with radiotherapy plus ipilimumab. This sequence was found in a human donor with non-small cell lung cancer whose response to radiotherapy plus ipilimumab could not be evaluated. This sequence joins TRBV7-3 and TRBJ2-1; 7 positions match TRBD2. This chain's CDR3 is CASSLSGLAAEQFF. CDR3 nucleotides: TGTGCCAGCAGCTTAAGTGGGCTAGCGGCTGAGCAGTTCTTC.